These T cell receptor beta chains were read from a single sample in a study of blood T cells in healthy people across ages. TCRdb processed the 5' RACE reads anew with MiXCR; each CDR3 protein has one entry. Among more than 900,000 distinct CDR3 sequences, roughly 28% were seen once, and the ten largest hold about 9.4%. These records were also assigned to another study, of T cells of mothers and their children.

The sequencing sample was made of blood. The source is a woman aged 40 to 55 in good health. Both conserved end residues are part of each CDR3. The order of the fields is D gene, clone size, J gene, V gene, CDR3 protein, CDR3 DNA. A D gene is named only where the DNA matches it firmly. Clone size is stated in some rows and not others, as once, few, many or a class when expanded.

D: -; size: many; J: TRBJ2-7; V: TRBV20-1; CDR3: CSASYPYEQYF; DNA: TGCAGTGCTAGCTACCCCTACGAGCAGTACTTC
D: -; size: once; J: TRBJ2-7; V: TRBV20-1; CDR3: CSARDIVSGDPRYEQYF; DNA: TGCAGTGCTAGAGATATAGTGTCGGGGGACCCCCGGTACGAGCAGTACTTC
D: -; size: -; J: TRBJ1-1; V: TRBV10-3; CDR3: CAIRRDVNTEAFF; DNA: TGTGCCATCAGGAGAGACGTGAACACTGAAGCTTTCTTT
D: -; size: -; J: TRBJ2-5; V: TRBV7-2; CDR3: CAGSLEGGWQETQYF; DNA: TGTGCCGGCAGCTTAGAAGGAGGCTGGCAAGAGACCCAGTACTTC
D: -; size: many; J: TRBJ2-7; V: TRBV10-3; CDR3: CAISDRGARDEQYF; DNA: TGTGCCATCAGTGATCGGGGGGCTCGTGACGAGCAGTACTTC
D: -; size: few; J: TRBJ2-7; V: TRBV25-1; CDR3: CASSQLAYEQYF; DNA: TGTGCCAGCAGTCAGCTCGCCTACGAGCAGTACTTC
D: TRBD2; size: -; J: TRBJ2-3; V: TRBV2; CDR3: CASKLLAGGSSSTDTQYF; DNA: TGTGCCAGCAAATTACTAGCGGGGGGTAGCTCTAGCACAGATACGCAGTATTTT
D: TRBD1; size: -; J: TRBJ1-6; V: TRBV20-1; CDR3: CSASQIGTANNSPLHF; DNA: TGCAGTGCTAGCCAGATCGGGACAGCTAATAATTCACCCCTCCACTTT
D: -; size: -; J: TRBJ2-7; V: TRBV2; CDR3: CASNNPGALYEQYF; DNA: TGTGCCAGCAACAATCCAGGGGCGTTGTACGAGCAGTACTTC
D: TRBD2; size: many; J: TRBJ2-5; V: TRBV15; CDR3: CATSRAAGEVETQYF; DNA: TGTGCCACCAGCAGAGCGGCGGGGGAGGTGGAGACCCAGTACTTC
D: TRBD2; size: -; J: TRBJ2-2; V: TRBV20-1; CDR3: CSALLGLAGISNTGELFF; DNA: TGCAGTGCTTTATTAGGACTAGCGGGGATTTCGAACACCGGGGAGCTGTTTTTT
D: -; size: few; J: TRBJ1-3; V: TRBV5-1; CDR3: CASSLDEIAAYSGNTIYF; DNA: TGCGCCAGCAGCTTGGATGAGATCGCAGCTTACTCTGGAAACACCATATATTTT
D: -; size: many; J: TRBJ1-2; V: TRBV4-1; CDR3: CASSSTVRSGAYGYTF; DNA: TGCGCCAGCAGCTCAACTGTCCGAAGTGGGGCTTATGGCTACACCTTC
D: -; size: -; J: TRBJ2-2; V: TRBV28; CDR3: CASSFYLLDAGEPFF; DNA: TGTGCCAGCAGTTTTTATCTACTAGATGCCGGGGAGCCGTTTTTT
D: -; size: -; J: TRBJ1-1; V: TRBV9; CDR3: CASSVDQNTEAFF; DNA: TGTGCCAGCAGCGTGGACCAGAACACTGAAGCTTTCTTT
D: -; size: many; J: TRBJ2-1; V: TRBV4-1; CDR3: CASSPGRFDEQFF; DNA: TGCGCCAGCAGCCCGGGCAGGTTCGATGAGCAGTTCTTC
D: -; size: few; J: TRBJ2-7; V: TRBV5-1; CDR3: CASRWGGKSSYEQYF; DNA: TGCGCCAGCAGATGGGGCGGGAAAAGCTCCTACGAGCAGTACTTC
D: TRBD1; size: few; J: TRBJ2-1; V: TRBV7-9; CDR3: CASSTPRQGDYSYNEQFF; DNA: TGTGCCAGCAGCACCCCCCGACAGGGAGACTACTCCTACAATGAGCAGTTCTTC
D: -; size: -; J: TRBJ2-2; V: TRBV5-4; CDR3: CASSGDQVNTGELFF; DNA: TGTGCCAGCAGCGGGGACCAAGTAAACACCGGGGAGCTGTTTTTT
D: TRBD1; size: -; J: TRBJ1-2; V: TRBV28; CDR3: CASSPGTGGIGGYTF; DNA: TGTGCCAGCAGTCCGGGTACAGGGGGCATAGGTGGCTACACCTTC
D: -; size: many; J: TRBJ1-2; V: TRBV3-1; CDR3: CASSPRDPNYGYTF; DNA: TGTGCCAGCAGCCCCCGGGATCCTAACTATGGCTACACCTTC
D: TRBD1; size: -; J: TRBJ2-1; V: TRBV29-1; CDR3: CSVAYRGLHNEQFF; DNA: TGCAGCGTTGCGTACAGGGGATTGCACAATGAGCAGTTCTTC
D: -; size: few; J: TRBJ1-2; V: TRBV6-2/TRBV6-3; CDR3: CASSFHRDGYTF; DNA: TGTGCCAGCAGTTTTCACAGGGATGGCTACACCTTC
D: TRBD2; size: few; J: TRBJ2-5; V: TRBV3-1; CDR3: CASSQALAGGQETQYF; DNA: TGTGCCAGCAGCCAAGCCCTAGCGGGGGGACAAGAGACCCAGTACTTC
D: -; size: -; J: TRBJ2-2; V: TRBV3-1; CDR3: CASSQNPGELFF; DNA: TGTGCCAGCAGCCAGAACCCCGGGGAGCTGTTTTTT